This T cell receptor (beta chain) was sequenced during a study of blood T cell repertoires in COVID-19. Libraries were prepared by immunoSEQ multiplex PCR; TCRdb keeps only in-frame clonotypes and omits some of them. In the table there are around 150,000 clones, around 89% of which are singletons. Recruitment covered 25 or so US areas and drew participants whose ages spanned about 18 to 100 years. Participant reports of clinical history set cohort assignment. Recovered status in Cohort 3 required two negative PCRs, clearance, or symptom resolution. CDR1 and CDR2 (germline): LNHDA, SQIVND (reference sequence). With 5 bases removed from V and 6 bases from J, the gap between germline ends came to 19 bases. The CDR3 runs 15 residues.

This sequence originates from a woman aged 50 to 60 who had recovered from COVID-19. The sample consisted of PBMCs or T cells enriched from blood (not recorded which). The chain links TRBV19 to TRBJ1-1, with D tentatively TRBD1 (5 bases). CDR3 bases: TGTGCCAGTAGTGATACAGGACCCGGTGGGGCTGAAGCTTTCTTT. This translates into CASSDTGPGGAEAFF.